The source of this T cell receptor (beta chain) is a study of Ad26.COV2.S vaccination and SARS-CoV-2 variants. This CDR3 contains 14 residues. Germline CDR1 reads SNHLY; CDR2 reads FYNNEI. The V and J ends lost 4 bases and 10 bases, in that order; junction bases with no gene match: 7. Sample treatment: approximately 18 received Ad26.COV2.S at low or high dose, single or two shots; roughly 5 received placebo; per-sample allocation not given. Day 63 after the first vaccine or placebo injection was the time point for sampling. Libraries were prepared by immunoSEQ multiplex PCR; TCRdb keeps only in-frame clonotypes and omits some of them. Among around 240,000 clones, more than 75% were seen once, and the ten largest hold around a tenth.

This rearrangement joins TRBV2 to TRBJ2-1, with TRBD2 matching over 10 bases. The clonotype was recovered from a person between 18 and 60 years old who received the Ad26.COV2.S COVID-19 vaccine or a placebo. Sequences were derived from peripheral blood, sampled in a trial of Ad26.COV2.S vaccine versus placebo. The CDR3 is CASSASGTSVEQFF. CDR3 bases: TGTGCCAGCAGTGCTTCCGGGACTAGCGTCGAGCAGTTCTTC.